This TCR beta chain appears in the sequencing data of a study of OX40 agonist ivuxolimab in advanced cancers. Collection of blood occurred at baseline, at cycle 4 day 1, and at cycle 7 day 1. The assay was immunoSEQ multiplex PCR, and TCRdb's table has in-frame clones only and misses some. The data contain around 100,000 clones, 75% to 95% of them singletons. The V segment lost 2 bases and the J segment 3 bases; nucleotides outside the gene matches: 8. The CDR3 consists of 16 residues. CDR1 and CDR2 from the germline V gene are MNHEY and SVGAGI. This TCR was sampled from an adult with an advanced solid tumor such as melanoma, head and neck, liver or kidney cancer. The sequencing used CD4+ or CD8+ T cells sorted from blood, collected in a trial of the OX40 agonist ivuxolimab. The chain employs TRBV6-5 and TRBJ2-7; 9 bases are a match to TRBD1. The CDR3 nucleotides are TGTGCCAGCAGTTACGAGGCCGGGACAGGGAGCTACGAGCAGTACTTC. It encodes CASSYEAGTGSYEQYF.